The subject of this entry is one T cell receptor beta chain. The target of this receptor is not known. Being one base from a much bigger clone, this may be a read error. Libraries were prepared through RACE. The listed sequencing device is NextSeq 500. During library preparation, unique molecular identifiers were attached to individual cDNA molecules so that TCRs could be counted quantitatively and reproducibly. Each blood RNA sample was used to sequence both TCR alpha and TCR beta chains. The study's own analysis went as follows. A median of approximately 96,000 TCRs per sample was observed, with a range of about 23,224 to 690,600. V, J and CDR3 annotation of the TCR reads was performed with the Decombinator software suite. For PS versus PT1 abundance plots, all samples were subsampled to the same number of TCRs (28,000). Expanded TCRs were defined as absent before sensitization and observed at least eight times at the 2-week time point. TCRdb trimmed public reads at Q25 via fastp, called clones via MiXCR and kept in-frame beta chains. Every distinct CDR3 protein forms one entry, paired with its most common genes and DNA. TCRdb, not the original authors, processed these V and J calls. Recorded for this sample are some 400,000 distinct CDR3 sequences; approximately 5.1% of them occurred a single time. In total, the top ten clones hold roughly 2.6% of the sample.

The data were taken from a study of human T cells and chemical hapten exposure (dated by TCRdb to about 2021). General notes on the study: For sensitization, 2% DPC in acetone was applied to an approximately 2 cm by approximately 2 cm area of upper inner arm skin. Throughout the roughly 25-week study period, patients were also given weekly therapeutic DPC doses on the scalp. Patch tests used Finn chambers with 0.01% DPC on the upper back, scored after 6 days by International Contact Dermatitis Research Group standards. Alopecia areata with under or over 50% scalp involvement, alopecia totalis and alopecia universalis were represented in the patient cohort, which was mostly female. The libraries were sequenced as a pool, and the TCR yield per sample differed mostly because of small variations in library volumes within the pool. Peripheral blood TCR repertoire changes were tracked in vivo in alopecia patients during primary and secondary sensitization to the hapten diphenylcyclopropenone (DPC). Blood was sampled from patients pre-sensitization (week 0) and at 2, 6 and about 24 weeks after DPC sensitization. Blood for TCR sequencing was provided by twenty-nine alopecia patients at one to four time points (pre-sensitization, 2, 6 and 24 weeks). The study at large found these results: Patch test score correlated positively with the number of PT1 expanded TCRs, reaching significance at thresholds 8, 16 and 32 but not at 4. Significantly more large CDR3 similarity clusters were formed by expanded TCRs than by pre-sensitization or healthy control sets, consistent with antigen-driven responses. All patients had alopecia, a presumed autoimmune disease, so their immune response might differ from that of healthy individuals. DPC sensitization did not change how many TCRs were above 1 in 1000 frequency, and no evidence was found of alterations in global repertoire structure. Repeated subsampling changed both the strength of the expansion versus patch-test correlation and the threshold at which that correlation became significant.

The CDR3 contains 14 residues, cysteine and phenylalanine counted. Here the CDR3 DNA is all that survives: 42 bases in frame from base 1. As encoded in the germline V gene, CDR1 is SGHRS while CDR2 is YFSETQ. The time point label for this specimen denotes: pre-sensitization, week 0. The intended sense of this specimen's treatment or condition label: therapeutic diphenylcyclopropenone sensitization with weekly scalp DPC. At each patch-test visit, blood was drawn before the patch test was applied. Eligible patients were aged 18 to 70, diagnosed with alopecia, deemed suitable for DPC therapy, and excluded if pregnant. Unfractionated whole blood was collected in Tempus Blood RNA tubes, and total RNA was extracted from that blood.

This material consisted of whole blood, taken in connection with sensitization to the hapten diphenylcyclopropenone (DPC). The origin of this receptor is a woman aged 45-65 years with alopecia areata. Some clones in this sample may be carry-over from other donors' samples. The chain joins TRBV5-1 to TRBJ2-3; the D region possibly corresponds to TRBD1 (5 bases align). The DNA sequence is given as TGCGCCAGCAGCTTGGGGACAACCACAGATATGCAGTATTTT. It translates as CASSLGTTTDMQYF.